This is a list of T cell receptor beta chains from one sample in a study of blood T cells in healthy people across ages. Each CDR3 protein is one row after TCRdb ran MiXCR on the 5' RACE reads. The table records 2 million or so distinct CDR3 sequences, approximately 50% of them present only once. The sample taken for sequencing was blood. The receptors were gathered from a woman in her 40s in good health. The CDR3 runs from the conserved cysteine through the conserved F or W. D genes are given only for firm matches. Expanded clones get a size class; other rows say once, few or many, or leave the size out.

v_gene: TRBV4-2
d_gene: TRBD2
j_gene: TRBJ2-3
abundance: -
CDR3aa: CASSQEVGGLPPYTQYF
CDR3nt: TGTGCCAGCAGCCAAGAAGTGGGGGGACTACCTCCATATACGCAGTATTTT

v_gene: TRBV28
d_gene: -
j_gene: TRBJ2-7
abundance: few
CDR3aa: CASRLRRRQGEQYF
CDR3nt: TGTGCCAGCAGATTACGAAGACGGCAAGGCGAGCAGTACTTC

v_gene: TRBV6-6
d_gene: -
j_gene: TRBJ1-5
abundance: -
CDR3aa: CATTSGGPSQPQHF
CDR3nt: TGTGCCACCACCTCGGGGGGACCGAGTCAGCCCCAGCATTTT

v_gene: TRBV12-3/TRBV12-4
d_gene: -
j_gene: TRBJ1-1
abundance: -
CDR3aa: CASSLNPGKNTEAFF
CDR3nt: TGTGCCAGCAGTTTGAATCCAGGGAAGAACACTGAAGCTTTCTTT

v_gene: TRBV20-1
d_gene: -
j_gene: TRBJ1-2
abundance: few
CDR3aa: CSARDWEAGSNYGYTF
CDR3nt: TGCAGTGCTAGAGATTGGGAGGCGGGGAGTAACTATGGCTACACCTTC

v_gene: TRBV12-3/TRBV12-4
d_gene: TRBD1
j_gene: TRBJ2-1
abundance: -
CDR3aa: CASRWGQGIGVQFF
CDR3nt: TGTGCCAGCAGATGGGGACAGGGGATAGGTGTGCAGTTCTTC

v_gene: TRBV28
d_gene: TRBD1
j_gene: TRBJ1-2
abundance: -
CDR3aa: CASSPWDRRNYGYTF
CDR3nt: TGTGCCAGCAGTCCCTGGGACAGGCGTAACTATGGCTACACCTTC

v_gene: TRBV3-1
d_gene: -
j_gene: TRBJ1-2
abundance: -
CDR3aa: CASSQGLRGGQIYGYTF
CDR3nt: TGTGCCAGCAGCCAAGGTTTGCGAGGAGGACAGATCTATGGCTACACCTTC

v_gene: TRBV7-2
d_gene: TRBD1
j_gene: TRBJ2-3
abundance: many
CDR3aa: CASSPGQGYTDTQYF
CDR3nt: TGTGCCAGCAGCCCCGGACAGGGATACACAGATACGCAGTATTTT

v_gene: TRBV28
d_gene: TRBD1
j_gene: TRBJ2-5
abundance: few
CDR3aa: CASSGTGGRETQYF
CDR3nt: TGTGCCAGCAGTGGGACAGGGGGCCGGGAGACCCAGTACTTC

v_gene: TRBV20-1
d_gene: TRBD2
j_gene: TRBJ2-7
abundance: few
CDR3aa: CSAKTSGFYEQYF
CDR3nt: TGCAGTGCTAAGACTAGCGGCTTCTACGAGCAGTACTTC

v_gene: TRBV9
d_gene: -
j_gene: TRBJ1-6
abundance: -
CDR3aa: CASSAPGQEGSSPLHF
CDR3nt: TGTGCCAGCAGCGCCCCGGGTCAAGAAGGAAGTTCACCCCTCCACTTT

v_gene: TRBV7-8
d_gene: TRBD2
j_gene: TRBJ2-3
abundance: -
CDR3aa: CASSLSSSGGPTTSTDTQYF
CDR3nt: TGTGCCAGCAGCTTATCCTCTAGCGGGGGGCCAACCACCAGCACAGATACGCAGTATTTT

v_gene: TRBV6-2/TRBV6-3
d_gene: -
j_gene: TRBJ2-7
abundance: -
CDR3aa: CASRTVGDEQYF
CDR3nt: TGTGCCAGCAGGACGGTCGGGGACGAGCAGTACTTC

v_gene: TRBV5-1
d_gene: -
j_gene: TRBJ2-7
abundance: -
CDR3aa: CASSLPVSARGSYEQYF
CDR3nt: TGCGCCAGCAGCCTTCCCGTGTCGGCACGGGGCTCCTACGAGCAGTACTTC

v_gene: TRBV9
d_gene: TRBD2
j_gene: TRBJ2-4
abundance: -
CDR3aa: CASSFGTSGGEIQYF
CDR3nt: TGTGCCAGCAGCTTCGGGACTAGCGGGGGGGAAATTCAGTACTTC